One and the same sample provided the 27 T cell receptor delta chains below, sequenced in a study of gammadelta T cells in human blood. TCRdb used CATT to re-call clones from the RT-PCR reads. The data show about 1,900 delta-chain clones, 2.8% seen once. Material: Vgamma9Vdelta2 gamma-delta T cells from fetal blood. The source is a human fetus.

This clone is medium-sized (0.01 to 0.1%). The chain carries TRDV2 and TRDJ3, with 11 nucleotides matching TRDD3. The CDR3 consists of 18 residues. Trimming cost V 0 bases and J 3 bases; bases outside gene matches: 3. Per germline, CDR1 GEAIGNYY and CDR2 EKD. CDR3 nucleotides: TGTGCCTGTGACACCGTGACTGGGGGATACTGGGACACCCGACAGATGTTTTTC. This sequence encodes CACDTVTGGYWDTRQMFF.

Worth noting for this clone: This sequence may be a read error, since a much larger clone differs from it by one base. Other DNA sequences within the sample encode an identical CDR3. The V call is TRDV2, the J call TRDJ3, with TRDD3 matching over 9 bases. The CDR3 contains 19 residues. From germline, CDR1 is GEAIGNYY and CDR2 EKD. The V segment lost 0 bases and the J segment 4 bases; nucleotides outside the gene matches: 9. The CDR3 region has the DNA TGTGCCTGTGACACCGTACTGGGGGACGCCTCATGGGACACCCGACAGATGTTTTTC. Translating it yields CACDTVLGDASWDTRQMFF.

This clone is medium-sized within its sample. The genes are TRDV2 and TRDJ3, with TRDD3 matching over 8 bases. CDR1 and CDR2 (germline): GEAIGNYY, EKD. V trimming: 3 bases; J trimming: 0 bases; junction bases outside the gene matches: 6. CDR3 size: 18 residues. CDR3 coding DNA: TGTGCCTGTGACCACTGGGGGCCGAGCTCCTGGGACACCCGACAGATGTTTTTC. This sequence encodes CACDHWGPSSWDTRQMFF.

This clone qualifies as medium-sized. V and J are TRDV2 and TRDJ3; 11 bases fit TRDD3. J gave up 0 bases and V 2 bases, and 5 bases lay outside the gene matches. In germline, CDR1 is GEAIGNYY, CDR2 EKD. There are 19 residues in the CDR3. The CDR3 is CACDMATGGYSWDTRQMFF. The CDR3 DNA follows: TGTGCCTGTGACATGGCAACTGGGGGATACTCCTGGGACACCCGACAGATGTTTTTC.

By share, this clone ranks as large. This rearrangement joins TRDV2 to TRDJ2, with 7 bases aligning to TRDD3. The CDR3 spans 15 residues. Germline V CDR1 and CDR2: GEAIGNYY, EKD. Trimming took 0 bases from V and 1 from J; bases not matched to a gene: 1. CDR3 residues: CACDTVGDLTAQLFF. Here the CDR3 DNA reads TGTGCCTGTGACACCGTGGGGGATTTGACAGCACAACTCTTCTTT.

Regarding this clone: Possible read error: a much larger clone is one base away. V and J are TRDV2 and TRDJ3; 12 bases agree with TRDD3. The J gene is absent in TCRdb and was assigned here via DNA matching to germline. The CDR3 has 23 amino acids. The germline CDR1 and CDR2 sequences are GEAIGNYY and EKD. CDR3 coding DNA: TGTTCCTGTGACACCGTTTTATCTGGGGGATACGGCAATCGCTCCTGGGACACCCGACAGATGTTTTTC. Translation gives CSCDTVLSGGYGNRSWDTRQMFF.

This clone is medium-sized. V is TRDV2 and J is TRDJ3, with 8 bases matching TRDD3. The length of the CDR3 is 18 residues. The J segment lost 2 bases and the V segment lost 0 bases, leaving 5 bases of the junction unmatched. From germline, CDR1 is GEAIGNYY and CDR2 EKD. In nucleotides, the CDR3 is TGTGCCTGTGACACCGTGGGGGATTCGGCCTGGGACACCCGACAGATGTTTTTC. Its protein is CACDTVGDSAWDTRQMFF.

By proportion, this clone is medium-sized. This may stem from a read error, because a much larger clone lies one nucleotide away. Different DNA sequences within this sample yield the same CDR3. The genes are TRDV2 and TRDJ2; TRDD3 matches 11 bases. Germline CDR1 GEAIGNYY, CDR2 EKD. The CDR3 extends over 16 amino acids. Trimming cost V 3 bases and J 0 bases; bases outside gene matches: 2. This CDR3 is CACDLLGDTLTAQLFF. The CDR3 DNA follows: TGTGCCTGTGACCTACTGGGGGATACTTTGACAGCACAACTCTTCTTT.

Points on this clone: A read error may explain this, as a much larger clone is one base away. Other DNA sequences within the sample encode an identical CDR3. This chain joins TRDV2 and TRDJ1, with 8 bases that match TRDD3. Germline loops: CDR1 GEAIGNYY, CDR2 EKD. The CDR3 length is 13 residues. V shed 0 bases, J shed 4 bases, and the junction held 0 bases outside the gene matches. The CDR3 nucleotides are TGTGCCTGTGACACCGGGGGATACGATAAACTCATCTTT. Encoded protein: CACDTGGYDKLIF.

This clone is medium-sized by share. This sequence joins TRDV2 and TRDJ2; the match to TRDD3 covers 8 bases. Germline assignment: CDR1 GEAIGNYY and CDR2 EKD. With V trimmed by 3 bases and J by 6 bases, 5 bases remained unmatched. This CDR3 has 14 amino acids. The CDR3 coding sequence is TGTGCCTGTGACGAGGTGGGATACGCAGCACAACTCTTCTTT. Protein sequence: CACDEVGYAAQLFF.

This chain connects TRDV2 to TRDJ1; 11 bases match TRDD3. The J gene was missing in TCRdb and was found by matching the end of the DNA to germline. Trimming at V came to 2 bases and at J to 4 bases, leaving 2 bases not matched to a gene. Germline V gene sequence: CDR1 GEAIGNYY, CDR2 EKD. The CDR3 sequence is 14 residues long. The DNA of the CDR3 is TGTGCCTGTGACAAAACTGGGGGATACGATAAACTCATCTTT. Residues: CACDKTGGYDKLIF.

This clone is medium-sized (0.01 to 0.1%). The J gene is TRDJ3, the V gene TRDV2; 9 nucleotides align to TRDD3. Looked up from germline, CDR1 is GEAIGNYY and CDR2 is EKD. The V segment lost 3 bases and the J segment 0 bases; nucleotides outside the gene matches: 5. This CDR3 is 18 amino acids long. In nucleotides, the CDR3 is TGTGCCTGTGACCTACTGGGGGAGAGCTCCTGGGACACCCGACAGATGTTTTTC. Its translation is CACDLLGESSWDTRQMFF.

Sample share makes this clone medium-sized. The chain employs TRDV2 and TRDJ3; no reliable D call. Germline lookup yields CDR1 GEAIGNYY and CDR2 EKD. This CDR3 contains 16 residues. Trimming left V 3 bases short and J 0 bases short, with 8 bases between. This chain's CDR3 is CACDLVSSWDTRQMFF. The CDR3 bases are TGTGCCTGTGACCTGGTCAGCTCCTGGGACACCCGACAGATGTTTTTC.

The V gene is TRDV2, the J gene TRDJ1; 11 bases fit TRDD3. CDR1 and CDR2 from the germline V gene are GEAIGNYY and EKD. The CDR3 is 14 residues long. The V segment lost 0 bases and the J segment 7 bases; nucleotides outside the gene matches: 3. The CDR3 reads CACDTVGDTGKLIF. DNA of the CDR3: TGTGCCTGTGACACCGTGGGGGATACGGGTAAACTCATCTTT.

This clone is classed as medium-sized. Other DNA sequences in this sample translate to the same CDR3. The chain uses TRDV2 and TRDJ3; 9 bases agree with TRDD3. Germline lookup yields CDR1 GEAIGNYY and CDR2 EKD. This CDR3 spans 17 amino acids. V shed 3 bases, J shed 1 base, and the junction held 3 bases outside the gene matches. As DNA, the CDR3 is TGTGCCTGTGACCGAACTGGGGGATCCTGGGACACCCGACAGATGTTTTTC. Its protein product is CACDRTGGSWDTRQMFF.

This clone was picked up one time. The chain carries TRDV2 and TRDJ1, with TRDD3 matching over 13 bases. The J gene, missing from TCRdb, was assigned here through DNA to germline matching. After removal of 3 bases from V and 4 bases from J, the junction contained 7 bases not matched to a gene. CDR1 is GEAIGNYY and CDR2 is EKD in the germline V gene. The CDR3 has 16 amino acids. The CDR3 coding sequence is TGTGCCTGTGACGTACTGGGGGATACGTTGGGCGATAAACTCATCTTT. This translates into CACDVLGDTLGDKLIF.

By share, this clone ranks as medium-sized (0.01 to 0.1%). The V gene is TRDV2, the J gene TRDJ3; TRDD3 aligns across 9 bases. This CDR3 has 16 residues. CDR1 is GEAIGNYY, CDR2 EKD, per germline. Unmatched junction bases numbered 1, after V lost 3 bases and J lost 2 bases. CDR3 DNA: TGTGCCTGTGACTACTGGGGGACCTGGGACACCCGACAGATGTTTTTC. As protein: CACDYWGTWDTRQMFF.

On this clone itself: TCRdb's protein does not match the DNA translation at residue 5; the protein provided is translated from the DNA. This chain joins TRDV2 and TRDJ3; 9 bases are a match to TRDD3. The CDR3 contains 18 residues. V lost 3 bases, J lost 0 bases, and 5 bases stayed unmatched. CDR1 and CDR2 (germline): GEAIGNYY, EKD. The CDR3 reads CACDDWGTASWDTRQMFF. DNA of the CDR3: TGTGCCTGTGACGACTGGGGGACTGCCTCCTGGGACACCCGACAGATGTTTTTC.

This clone was observed a few times. The protein that TCRdb holds for this DNA derives from a much larger clone and differs from the translated DNA at residue 6, which likely indicates a read error; the protein shown here is translated from the DNA. The chain couples TRDV2 to TRDJ2; 8 bases agree with TRDD3. The junction had 9 bases not matched to a gene; V was cut back by 3 bases and J by 1 base. The CDR3 runs to 17 residues. Germline loops: CDR1 GEAIGNYY, CDR2 EKD. The CDR3 sequence: CACDPPGDRDLTAQLFF. DNA for the CDR3: TGTGCCTGTGACCCCCCGGGGGATAGGGATTTGACAGCACAACTCTTCTTT.

By share, this clone ranks as large. The sample has other DNA sequences that encode this CDR3 too. The chain carries TRDV2 and TRDJ1; possibly TRDD3 for D (5 bases). The V end was cut by 0 bases, the J end by 0 bases, with 7 bases between. This CDR3 region has 14 residues. Per germline, CDR1 GEAIGNYY and CDR2 EKD. The CDR3 nucleotides are TGTGCCTGTGACACCGGGGGGTACACCGATAAACTCATCTTT. It encodes CACDTGGYTDKLIF.

This clone is termed medium-sized. This chain joins TRDV2 and TRDJ1; 13 bases are shared with TRDD3. The germline V gene encodes CDR1 GEAIGNYY and CDR2 EKD. Trimming at V came to 3 bases and at J to 0 bases, leaving 9 bases not matched to a gene. CDR3 length: 18 residues. CDR3 in DNA: TGTGCCTGTGACCCCATACTGGGGGATACGCCGTACACCGATAAACTCATCTTT. Its translation: CACDPILGDTPYTDKLIF.

This clone was seen only a few times. The rearrangement uses TRDV2 and TRDJ3, with TRDD3 matching 12 bases. The trim removed 0 bases at V and 0 bases at J, leaving 11 bases unmatched. This CDR3 has 22 residues. Per germline, CDR1 GEAIGNYY and CDR2 EKD. The CDR3 spells CACDTGATGGYRGSWDTRQMFF. The CDR3 DNA follows: TGTGCCTGTGACACCGGGGCCACTGGGGGATACCGCGGCTCCTGGGACACCCGACAGATGTTTTTC.

This clone qualifies as medium-sized (0.01 to 0.1%). A read error is possible here, since a much larger clone lies one base away. The same CDR3 is also encoded by other DNA sequences in this sample. This chain joins TRDV2 and TRDJ2; the match to TRDD3 covers 9 bases. Germline loops: CDR1 GEAIGNYY, CDR2 EKD. This CDR3 region has 15 residues. The trim removed 1 base at V and 1 base at J, leaving 0 bases unmatched. The CDR3 DNA follows: TGTGCCTGTGACACACTGGGGGATTTGACAGCACAACTCTTCTTT. Translating gives CACDTLGDLTAQLFF.

In its sample, this clone ranks as medium-sized. The chain uses TRDV2 and TRDJ3, with D uncertain. V was shortened by 0 bases and J by 0 bases, with 11 bases between the two germline ends. Germline-derived CDR1 and CDR2 are GEAIGNYY and EKD. The CDR3 totals 18 residues. The CDR3 protein is CACDTVVGSSWDTRQMFF. The CDR3, as DNA: TGTGCCTGTGACACCGTTGTTGGGAGCTCCTGGGACACCCGACAGATGTTTTTC.

Only a few counts were recorded for this clone. Germline is not matched at one junction end, which may reflect a read error. The chain recombines TRDV2 with TRDJ2, with 8 bases that match TRDD3. TCRdb records no J gene; here it was assigned by comparing the DNA to germline. CDR3 length: 17 amino acids. In germline, CDR1 is GEAIGNYY, CDR2 EKD. As DNA, the CDR3 is TGTGCCTGTGACGTACTGGGGGGTTATCCTTTGACAACACAACTCTTCTTT. It encodes CACDVLGGYPLTTQLFF.

This clone is labeled medium-sized (0.01 to 0.1%). The chain is built from TRDV2 and TRDJ3, with 11 bases lining up with TRDD3. CDR1 is GEAIGNYY, CDR2 EKD, per germline. Unmatched junction bases numbered 8, after V lost 2 bases and J lost 0 bases. This CDR3 is built from 20 residues. The CDR3 bases are TGTGCCTGTGACATACTGGGGGATATCTACAGCTCCTGGGACACCCGACAGATGTTTTTC. Protein: CACDILGDIYSSWDTRQMFF.

This clone is medium-sized (0.01 to 0.1%) within its sample. The V gene is TRDV2, the J gene TRDJ3, with D possibly matching TRDD3 (6 bases). TCRdb records no J gene; here it was assigned by comparing the DNA to germline. In germline, CDR1 is GEAIGNYY, CDR2 EKD. The CDR3 sequence is 19 residues long. Trimming pared 0 bases from V and 0 bases from J, leaving 14 bases between. In nucleotides, the CDR3 is TGTGCCTGTGACACCGTGGTGGGGGCCAGCTCCTGGGACACCCGACAGATGTTTTTC. Translated: CACDTVVGASSWDTRQMFF.